These 20 T cell receptor beta chains originate from one sample sequenced in a study of OX40 agonist ivuxolimab in advanced cancers. TCRdb's table, derived via immunoSEQ multiplex PCR, lists solely in-frame clones and lacks some. The data contain 65,000 or so clones, roughly four fifths of them singletons. Sequences were derived from CD4+ or CD8+ T cells sorted from blood, sampled in a trial of the OX40 agonist ivuxolimab. These receptors all stem from an adult with an advanced solid tumor such as melanoma, head and neck, liver or kidney cancer.

The chain recombines TRBV6-6 with TRBJ1-1; 9 bases match TRBD1. V shed 6 bases, J shed 2 bases, and the junction held 4 bases outside the gene matches. The CDR3 spans 14 residues. In germline, CDR1 is MNHNY, CDR2 SVGAGI (reference sequence). CDR3 sequence: CASRLTGGNTEAFF. CDR3 bases: TGTGCCAGCAGATTAACAGGGGGCAACACTGAAGCTTTCTTT.

This sequence joins TRBV5-4 and TRBJ2-3; 7 bases match TRBD2. Per germline, CDR1 SGHNT and CDR2 YYREEE (reference sequence). J was trimmed by 4 bases and V by 4 bases; bases with no gene match: 12. The CDR3 runs 16 residues. The CDR3 sequence: CASSPRVGGPADTQYF. DNA for the CDR3: TGTGCCAGCAGCCCGAGGGTGGGAGGGCCAGCAGATACGCAGTATTTT. The whole variable domain, remainder taken from reference TRBV5-4 and TRBJ2-3, is ETGVTQSPTHLIKTRGQQVTLRCSSQSGHNTVSWYQQALGQGPQFIFQYYREEENGRGNFPPRFSGLQFPNYSSELNVNALELDDSALYLCASSPRVGGPADTQYFGPGTRLTVL.

Points on this clone: This same CDR3 is encoded by further DNA sequences in the sample. The chain combines TRBV14 with TRBJ2-7; D may be TRBD1 (5 bases). Germline lookup yields CDR1 SGHDN and CDR2 FVKESK. V lost 6 bases to trimming and J lost 10 bases, with 19 bases between them. The CDR3 runs to 13 residues. CDR3 nucleotide sequence: TGTGCCAGCAGTATAAACGAAAGGGGTAAACAGTACTTC. It encodes CASSINERGKQYF.

This clone came up once. The chain recombines TRBV6-5 with TRBJ2-5; D call uncertain. V was pared by 0 bases and J by 2 bases, with 10 bases between. The germline gives CDR1 MNHEY, CDR2 SVGAGI. This CDR3 is 15 amino acids long. The CDR3 spells CASSYSPQQQETQYF. The CDR3 bases are TGTGCCAGCAGTTACTCCCCCCAGCAACAAGAGACCCAGTACTTC.

This clone came up once. The chain uses TRBV7-3 and TRBJ1-2, with 7 bases matching TRBD1. CDR1 and CDR2 from the germline V gene are SGHTA and FQGTGA. The CDR3 covers 15 residues. V gave up 5 bases and J gave up 5 bases; unmatched junction bases: 11. CDR3 nucleotides: TGTGCCAGCAGCCCAAACGCCGGGACAGCTTATGGCTACACCTTC. Its protein is CASSPNAGTAYGYTF.

This clone has just one count. V usage is TRBV27 and J usage is TRBJ1-5; D not resolved. Deletions cut 6 bases from V and 7 bases from J, with 19 bases between. CDR1 is MNHEY, CDR2 SMNVEV, per germline (reference sequence). The CDR3 has 15 residues. CDR3 bases: TGTGCCAGCAGCCCTCTTGAGGGTTTAGTGCAGCCCCAGCATTTT. As protein: CASSPLEGLVQPQHF.

The gene calls are TRBV7-9 and TRBJ1-2, with 8 bases lining up with TRBD1. CDR1 is SEHNR, CDR2 FQNEAQ, per germline (reference sequence). CDR3 length equals 15 residues. With 1 base clipped from V and 7 bases from J, the junction kept 8 bases outside the gene matches. CDR3 sequence (DNA): TGTGCCAGCAGCTTAGGGTCAGGGGGCGATTCTGGCTACACCTTC. Protein sequence: CASSLGSGGDSGYTF.

The gene calls are TRBV4-2 and TRBJ1-2; no definite D call. CDR1 is LGHNA and CDR2 is YNFKEQ in the germline V gene. This CDR3 is built from 14 residues. Trimming stripped 4 bases from V and 8 bases from J, with 17 bases between. CDR3 in DNA: TGTGCCAGCAGCCCAGACTGGGAACCCCTCGGCTACACCTTC. It specifies CASSPDWEPLGYTF.

This sequence joins TRBV7-9 and TRBJ2-1; D unclear. Germline assignment: CDR1 SEHNR and CDR2 FQNEAQ (reference sequence). V was shortened by 1 base and J by 8 bases, with 9 bases between the two germline ends. The CDR3 extends over 13 amino acids. The CDR3 sequence: CASSLDVIDEQFF. The CDR3 DNA follows: TGTGCCAGCAGCTTAGACGTTATCGATGAGCAGTTCTTC.

This clone was counted only a few times. This chain uses TRBV25-1 with TRBJ1-6, with 9 bases aligning to TRBD1. Germline V gives CDR1 MGHDK, CDR2 SYGVNS. This CDR3 is built from 13 residues. Trimming cost V 10 bases and J 9 bases; bases outside gene matches: 7. The CDR3 sequence: CAKGTGSGSPLHF. The CDR3, as DNA: TGTGCCAAGGGGACAGGGAGCGGTTCACCCCTCCACTTT.

The chain is built from TRBV18 and TRBJ2-7, with 8 bases matching TRBD1. From germline, CDR1 is KGHSH and CDR2 LQKENI. Germline trimming cut 3 bases from V and 3 bases from J; bases unmatched to any gene: 4. The CDR3 length is 14 residues. CDR3 protein: CASSPQGADYEQYF. In nucleotides, the CDR3 is TGTGCCAGCTCACCTCAGGGGGCCGACTACGAGCAGTACTTC.

The genes are TRBV7-9 and TRBJ2-5, with D tentatively TRBD2 (5 bases). The J call is uncertain, as TRBJ2-7 better fits the DNA end. Germline lookup yields CDR1 SEHNR and CDR2 FQNEAQ (reference sequence). CDR3 length: 12 amino acids. The CDR3 DNA reads TGTGCCAGCGAGGGCTTATCCTACGAGCAGTACTTC. Translation: CASEGLSYEQYF.

This chain's CDR3 is CASSLAGVDYEQYF. The CDR3 DNA follows: TGTGCCAGCAGCTTAGCGGGGGTTGACTACGAGCAGTACTTC. The chain employs TRBV7-9 and TRBJ2-7; D may be TRBD1 or TRBD2 (5 bases each). CDR3 size: 14 residues. CDR1 and CDR2 (germline): SEHNR, FQNEAQ (reference sequence). Deletions cut 0 bases from V and 3 bases from J, with 9 bases between.

J is TRBJ2-5 and V is TRBV5-1; D possibly uses TRBD1 or TRBD2 (5 bases each). Trimming cost V 4 bases and J 1 base, with 11 bases left between them. This CDR3 comprises 14 residues. Germline V lookup: CDR1 SGHRS, CDR2 YFSETQ. The DNA for the CDR3 is TGCGCCAGCAGCGCCGCCGGGGCCCAAGAGACCCAGTACTTC. This translates into CASSAAGAQETQYF.

The chain combines TRBV19 with TRBJ2-2, with D possibly being TRBD2 (5 bases). The CDR3 contains 15 residues. V was clipped by 5 bases and J by 2 bases, with 12 bases between them. The germline gives CDR1 LNHDA, CDR2 SQIVND (reference sequence). The CDR3 DNA is TGTGCCAGTAGTCCTGAGGGTCCTAACACCGGGGAGCTGTTTTTT. Protein: CASSPEGPNTGELFF.

J is TRBJ2-1 and V is TRBV29-1; D is ambiguous. Trimming took 7 bases from V and 4 from J, leaving 11 bases between them. This CDR3 is 12 amino acids long. CDR1 and CDR2 from the germline V gene are SQVTM and ANQGSEA. This CDR3 reads CSAASEYNEQFF. The CDR3 DNA sequence: TGCAGCGCGGCCAGCGAGTACAATGAGCAGTTCTTC.

The chain is built from TRBV7-3 and TRBJ1-1; 8 nucleotides match TRBD1. This CDR3 spans 14 amino acids. The junction had 3 bases not matched to a gene; V was cut back by 5 bases and J by 1 base. CDR1 and CDR2 (germline): SGHTA, FQGTGA. The CDR3 here is CASSTGQGNTEAFF. The CDR3 coding sequence is TGTGCCAGCAGCACTGGACAGGGGAACACTGAAGCTTTCTTT. Supplemented by reference TRBV7-3 and TRBJ1-1, the full variable domain reads GAGVSQTPSNKVTEKGKYVELRCDPISGHTALYWYRQSLGQGPEFLIYFQGTGAADDSGLPNDRFFAVRPEGSVSTLKIQRTERGDSAVYLCASSTGQGNTEAFFGQGTRLTVV.

The table lists this clone with a few counts. This chain connects TRBV27 to TRBJ1-6; D remains unclear. This CDR3 has 13 amino acids. Deletions cut 3 bases from V and 7 bases from J, with 7 bases between. Germline V lookup: CDR1 MNHEY, CDR2 SMNVEV (reference sequence). CDR3 DNA: TGTGCCAGCAGTTTGACCGCAAATTCACCCCTCCACTTT. Translation: CASSLTANSPLHF.

The CDR3 protein is CSVRGAAYEQYF. CDR3 DNA sequence: TGCAGCGTGAGGGGGGCAGCCTACGAGCAGTACTTC. This chain uses TRBV29-1 with TRBJ2-5, with D perhaps matching TRBD1 or TRBD2 (6 bases each). The end of the DNA aligns better with TRBJ2-7, so the J call may be wrong. The V gene's germline CDR1 is SQVTM and CDR2 ANQGSEA. This CDR3 region has 12 residues.

This sequence joins TRBV28 and TRBJ1-1, with 8 bases matching TRBD1. There are 15 residues in the CDR3. The V segment lost 6 bases and the J segment 7 bases; nucleotides outside the gene matches: 13. The germline V gene has CDR1 MDHEN and CDR2 SYDVKM. The CDR3 spells CASRGAGGSDIEAFF. CDR3 in DNA: TGTGCCAGCAGAGGTGCAGGGGGCAGTGATATTGAAGCTTTCTTT.